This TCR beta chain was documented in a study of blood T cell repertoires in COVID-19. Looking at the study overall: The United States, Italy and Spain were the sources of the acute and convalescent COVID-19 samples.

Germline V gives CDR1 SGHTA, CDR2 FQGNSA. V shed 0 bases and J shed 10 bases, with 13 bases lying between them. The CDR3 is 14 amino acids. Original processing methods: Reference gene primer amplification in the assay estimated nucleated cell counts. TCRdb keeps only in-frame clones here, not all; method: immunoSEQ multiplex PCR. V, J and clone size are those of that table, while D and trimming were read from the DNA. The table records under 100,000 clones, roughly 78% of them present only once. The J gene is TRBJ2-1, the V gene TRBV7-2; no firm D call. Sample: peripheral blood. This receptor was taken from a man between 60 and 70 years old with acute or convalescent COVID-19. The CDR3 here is CASSLAVMSLEQFF. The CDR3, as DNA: TGTGCCAGCAGCTTAGCTGTAATGAGTCTAGAGCAGTTCTTC. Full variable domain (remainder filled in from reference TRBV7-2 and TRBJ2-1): GAGVSQSPSNKVTEKGKDVELRCDPISGHTALYWYRQSLGQGLEFLIYFQGNSAPDKSGLPSDRFSAERTGGSVSTLTIQRTQQEDSAVYLCASSLAVMSLEQFFGPGTRLTVL.